This T cell receptor (beta chain) was found in a study of cytomegalovirus exposure and HLA in healthy donors. Findings and caveats of the study: CMV antigen specificity was confirmed in vitro for a few CMV-associated chains.

A word on this clone: Its antigen is unidentified.

PCR used 60 Vbeta primers and 13 Jbeta primers. Some clones are missing from TCRdb's copy, which holds only in-frame ones; the method was immunoSEQ multiplex PCR. The sample lists about 150,000 clones, around three fifths seen once, with 2.4% in the top ten. The TCR comes from a woman in her thirties or forties in good health and CMV-seronegative. The sequenced material came from PBMCs.

The CDR3 region has the DNA TGCGCCAGCAGCCAGAGGGAGACAGGGGCTCAGCCCCAGCATTTT. Its protein is CASSQRETGAQPQHF. The chain carries TRBV4-1 and TRBJ1-5, with 8 bases identical to TRBD1. Germline trimming cut 3 bases from V and 6 bases from J; bases unmatched to any gene: 7. CDR1 is MGHRA, CDR2 YSYEKL, per germline. CDR3 length equals 15 residues.